This T cell receptor (beta chain) stems from a study of glioma-infiltrating T cells after dendritic cell vaccination. Background on the study: Autologous tumor lysate-pulsed dendritic cell vaccination was given between about 2002 and 2012.

Per the germline V gene, CDR1 is SEHNR and CDR2 is FQNEAQ (reference sequence). CDR3 length: 14 residues. The V end was cut by 1 base, the J end by 4 bases, with 10 bases between. Primers: 60 V beta forward and 13 J beta reverse. Sequenced by immunoSEQ multiplex PCR; TCRdb stores in-frame clones only, minus some. The sample lists roughly 87,000 clones; around 86% were seen once. The time point denotes: after dendritic cell vaccination, including at tumor progression/relapse. Only patients with spare fresh-frozen tumor and over two years of follow-up were included. This chain links TRBV7-9 with TRBJ1-1, with D perhaps TRBD1 (6 bases). Here the sequenced sample was blood, taken after dendritic cell vaccination. This receptor was taken from a human donor with glioblastoma. CDR3: CASSLVQTGTEAFF. Here the CDR3 DNA reads TGTGCCAGCAGCTTAGTACAGACAGGCACTGAAGCTTTCTTT.